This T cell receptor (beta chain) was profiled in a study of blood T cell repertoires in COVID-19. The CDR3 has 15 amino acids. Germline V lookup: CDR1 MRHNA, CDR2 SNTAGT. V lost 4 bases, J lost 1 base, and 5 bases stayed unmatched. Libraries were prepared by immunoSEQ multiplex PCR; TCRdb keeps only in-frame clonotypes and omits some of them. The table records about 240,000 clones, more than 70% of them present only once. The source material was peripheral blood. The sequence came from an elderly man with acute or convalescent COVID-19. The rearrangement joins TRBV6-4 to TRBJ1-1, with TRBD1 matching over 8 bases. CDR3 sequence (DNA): TGTGCCAGCAGTGCAGGACAGGGTTGGAACACTGAAGCTTTCTTT. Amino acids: CASSAGQGWNTEAFF.